The 7 T cell receptor beta chains reported below all come from one sample, sequenced in a study of blood T cells in healthy people across ages. A J-beta primer mix and a sample-barcoded 5' primer were used in a second PCR of about 7 to 12 cycles. Each CDR3 protein is one row after TCRdb ran MiXCR on the 5' RACE reads. The sample records roughly 1,300,000 distinct CDR3 sequences, almost 60% being singletons. Sequenced material: blood. The receptor source for this set is a man younger than 35 in good health.

The chain couples TRBV7-9 to TRBJ2-7; 8 bases agree with TRBD2. The V gene end was trimmed by 5 bases and the J gene end by 0 bases; junction bases not matched to a gene: 12. This CDR3 spans 17 amino acids. Germline loops: CDR1 SEHNR, CDR2 FQNEAQ (reference sequence). The CDR3 coding sequence is TGTGCCAGCAGCACACTTACTAGACTAGCGATCTCCTACGAGCAGTACTTC. Its protein product is CASSTLTRLAISYEQYF.

This clonotype was detected once. The gene calls are TRBV5-1 and TRBJ2-3; a possible D gene is TRBD1 (5 bases). V was cut by 2 bases and J by 2 bases, with 9 bases left in between. The CDR3 is made up of 14 amino acids. Germline V lookup: CDR1 SGHRS, CDR2 YFSETQ. CDR3 bases: TGCGCCAGCAGCTTTCGGACAAACACAGATACGCAGTATTTT. Translating it yields CASSFRTNTDTQYF.

This chain connects TRBV7-6 to TRBJ2-1; D is uncertain. V gave up 1 base and J gave up 8 bases, with 12 bases separating them. Germline CDR1 is SGHVS and CDR2 is FNYEAQ. CDR3 length: 14 residues. The CDR3 reads CASSLEVGIDEQFF. For the CDR3, the DNA is TGTGCCAGCAGCTTAGAGGTAGGGATCGATGAGCAGTTCTTC. The variable domain in full, with the rest retrieved from reference TRBV7-6 and TRBJ2-1, is GAGVSQSPRYKVTKRGQDVALRCDPISGHVSLYWYRQALGQGPEFLTYFNYEAQQDKSGLPNDRFSAERPEGSISTLTIQRTEQRDSAMYRCASSLEVGIDEQFFGPGTRLTVL.

V gene TRBV5-1 combines with J gene TRBJ2-3, with D possibly TRBD1 on 5 matching bases. CDR1 and CDR2 (germline): SGHRS, YFSETQ. This CDR3 has 16 amino acids. V was pared by 2 bases and J by 0 bases, with 13 bases between. The DNA of the CDR3 is TGCGCCAGCAGCTTAAATCGACAGACTAGCACAGATACGCAGTATTTT. Protein product: CASSLNRQTSTDTQYF.

The chain couples TRBV20-1 to TRBJ2-1; D not resolved. The CDR3 has 12 amino acids. With 2 bases removed from V and 8 bases from J, the gap between germline ends came to 10 bases. Looked up from germline, CDR1 is DFQATT and CDR2 is SNEGSKA (reference sequence). The DNA for the CDR3 is TGCAGTGCTAGATCAGGCCCCTATGAGCAGTTCTTC. It yields the protein CSARSGPYEQFF.

This clonotype showed up just a few times. This chain connects TRBV27 to TRBJ1-5; the match to TRBD1 covers 7 bases. Trimming at V came to 5 bases and at J to 2 bases, leaving 6 bases not matched to a gene. Germline V gene lookup returns CDR1 MNHEY and CDR2 SMNVEV (reference sequence). This CDR3 region has 15 residues. CDR3 residues: CASSRTGEGNQPQHF. Here the CDR3 DNA reads TGTGCCAGCAGTCGTACAGGGGAGGGCAATCAGCCCCAGCATTTT.

This clonotype has more than one count but fewer than ten. The chain carries TRBV28 and TRBJ1-2; 8 nucleotides agree with TRBD1. After removal of 1 base from V and 2 bases from J, the junction contained 3 bases not matched to a gene. Per germline, CDR1 MDHEN and CDR2 SYDVKM. CDR3 length: 15 residues. Here the CDR3 DNA reads TGTGCCAGCAGTTTATCCTGGACAGGGAACTATGGCTACACCTTC. Translation gives CASSLSWTGNYGYTF.